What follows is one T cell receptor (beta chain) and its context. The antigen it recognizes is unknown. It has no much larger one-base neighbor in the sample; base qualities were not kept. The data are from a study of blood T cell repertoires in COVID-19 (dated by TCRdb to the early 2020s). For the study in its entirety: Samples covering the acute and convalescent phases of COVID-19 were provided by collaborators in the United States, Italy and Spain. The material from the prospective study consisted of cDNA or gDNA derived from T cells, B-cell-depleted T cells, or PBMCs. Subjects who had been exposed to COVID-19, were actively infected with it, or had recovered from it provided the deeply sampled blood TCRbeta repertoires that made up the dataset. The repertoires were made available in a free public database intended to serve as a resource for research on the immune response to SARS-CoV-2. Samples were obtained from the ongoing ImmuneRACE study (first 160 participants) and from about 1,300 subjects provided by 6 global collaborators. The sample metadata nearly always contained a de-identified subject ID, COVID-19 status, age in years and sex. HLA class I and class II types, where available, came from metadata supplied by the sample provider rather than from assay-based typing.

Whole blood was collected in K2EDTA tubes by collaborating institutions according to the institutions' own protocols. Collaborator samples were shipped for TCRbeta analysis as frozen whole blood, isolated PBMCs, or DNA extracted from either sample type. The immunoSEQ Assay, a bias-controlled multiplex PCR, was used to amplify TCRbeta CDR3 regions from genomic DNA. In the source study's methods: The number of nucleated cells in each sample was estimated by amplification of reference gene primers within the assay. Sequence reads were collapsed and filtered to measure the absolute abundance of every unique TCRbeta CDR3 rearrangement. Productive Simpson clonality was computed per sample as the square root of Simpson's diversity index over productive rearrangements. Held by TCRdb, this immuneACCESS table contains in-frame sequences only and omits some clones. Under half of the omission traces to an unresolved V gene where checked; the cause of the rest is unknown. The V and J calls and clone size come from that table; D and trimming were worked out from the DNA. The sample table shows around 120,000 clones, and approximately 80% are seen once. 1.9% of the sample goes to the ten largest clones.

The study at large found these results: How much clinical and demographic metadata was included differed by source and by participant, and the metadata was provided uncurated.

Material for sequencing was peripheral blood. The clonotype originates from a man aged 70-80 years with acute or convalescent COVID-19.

The nucleotides are TGTGCCAGCAGTTACGACAGGGGGCGGGAAAAACTGTTTTTT. The translation is CASSYDRGREKLFF. The chain couples TRBV6-5 to TRBJ1-4, and 10 junctional nucleotides match TRBD1. The CDR3 numbers 14 residues from cysteine through phenylalanine. Only the CDR3 part of the read is kept: 42 bases, read in frame from the first base. CDR1 and CDR2, looked up from the germline V gene, are MNHEY and SVGAGI. Trimming removed 2 bases from V and 8 bases from J; the gene matches leave 2 bases unexplained.